The 12 T cell receptor beta chains below were found in one sample sequenced in a study of blood T cells in healthy people across ages. A second 7 to 11 cycle PCR used barcoded and J-beta primers. MiXCR, applied by TCRdb to the 5' RACE reads, yields one record per CDR3 protein. The data show 1.5 million to 1.9 million distinct CDR3 sequences, approximately 42% seen once. The specimen sequenced was blood. The receptors were gathered from a woman between 18 and 30 years old in good health.

V and J are TRBV20-1 and TRBJ2-7, with a weak D call TRBD1 (6 bases). Trimming removed 0 bases at V and 4 bases at J, with 13 bases between. Germline assignment: CDR1 DFQATT and CDR2 SNEGSKA (reference sequence). The CDR3 sequence is 14 residues long. The CDR3 coding sequence is TGCAGTGCTAGAGATCGAGGGGGTTGGTACGAGCAGTACTTC. Translation gives CSARDRGGWYEQYF.

With respect to this clonotype: A read error is possible here, since a much larger clone lies one base away. The chain carries TRBV6-5 and TRBJ2-1, with TRBD1 identical over 7 bases. This CDR3 region has 13 residues. Trimming took 6 bases from V and 4 from J; bases not matched to a gene: 3. The germline V gene has CDR1 MNHEY and CDR2 SVGAGI. The DNA for the CDR3 is TGTGCCAGCAGACGGGGACAGTACAATGAGCAGTTCTTC. It translates to CASRRGQYNEQFF.

This chain joins TRBV9 and TRBJ1-4, with TRBD1 as a possible D gene (6 bases). This CDR3 has 15 amino acids. Trimming cost V 0 bases and J 5 bases, with 11 bases left between them. The germline CDR1 and CDR2 sequences are SGDLS and YYNGEE. The CDR3 DNA sequence: TGTGCCAGCAGCGTAGGCGGGGGCGAGAATGAAAAACTGTTTTTT. Residues: CASSVGGGENEKLFF.

V gene TRBV4-2 combines with J gene TRBJ2-1; D is ambiguous. The DNA matches TRBJ2-7 better at its end, which makes the J call doubtful. The V gene's germline CDR1 is LGHNA and CDR2 YNFKEQ. The CDR3 loop spans 16 amino acids. The CDR3 sequence is CASSQDCAFRSYEQYF. CDR3 nucleotide sequence: TGTGCCAGCAGCCAAGATTGTGCTTTCCGATCCTACGAGCAGTACTTC.

The chain links TRBV29-1 to TRBJ1-1, with D tentatively TRBD1 (6 bases). CDR3 length equals 13 residues. V was pared by 7 bases and J by 0 bases, with 12 bases between. Germline assignment: CDR1 SQVTM and CDR2 ANQGSEA. The CDR3 protein is CSGTGFVNTEAFF. The CDR3 DNA reads as TGCAGCGGCACAGGGTTCGTGAACACTGAAGCTTTCTTT. Using reference TRBV29-1 and TRBJ1-1 for the parts outside the CDR3, the full variable domain is SAVISQKPSRDICQRGTSLTIQCQVDSQVTMMFWYRQQPGQSLTLIATANQGSEATYESGFVIDKFPISRPNLTFSTLTVSNMSPEDSSIYLCSGTGFVNTEAFFGQGTRLTVV.

The chain carries TRBV5-1 and TRBJ1-1; D not certain. CDR1 SGHRS and CDR2 YFSETQ come from the germline V gene. With 3 bases removed from V and 1 base from J, the gap between germline ends came to 13 bases. There are 15 residues in the CDR3. The CDR3 sequence: CASSYGWRENTEAFF. In nucleotides, the CDR3 is TGCGCCAGCAGCTACGGGTGGAGGGAGAACACTGAAGCTTTCTTT. Full variable domain (missing parts from reference TRBV5-1 and TRBJ1-1): KAGVTQTPRYLIKTRGQQVTLSCSPISGHRSVSWYQQTPGQGLQFLFEYFSETQRNKGNFPGRFSGRQFSNSRSEMNVSTLELGDSALYLCASSYGWRENTEAFFGQGTRLTVV.

The V call is TRBV3-1, the J call TRBJ1-4, with a weak D call TRBD1 (6 bases). The CDR3 loop spans 15 amino acids. CDR1 is LGHDT and CDR2 is YNNKEL in the germline V gene (reference sequence). The ends were cut back, 6 bases at V and 2 bases at J, with 13 bases in the middle. Here the CDR3 DNA reads TGTGCCAGCAGTCTTAAGGGGGGCACTAATGAAAAACTGTTTTTT. It codes for CASSLKGGTNEKLFF.

The chain joins TRBV28 to TRBJ1-2; no reliable D call. Trimming took 8 bases from V and 7 from J, leaving 8 bases between them. Germline CDR1 MDHEN, CDR2 SYDVKM. CDR3 length equals 10 residues. In nucleotides, the CDR3 is TGTGCCAGCTTGAGGAGTGGCTACACCTTC. Translating gives CASLRSGYTF.

This clonotype has more than one count but fewer than ten. The chain employs TRBV15 and TRBJ2-2, with no clear D. The V end lost 3 bases, the J end lost 4 bases, and 6 bases lay between the germline ends. In germline, CDR1 is LNHNV, CDR2 YYDKDF (reference sequence). There are 13 residues in the CDR3. The DNA for the CDR3 is TGTGCCACCAGCAGTTATACCACCGGGGAGCTGTTTTTT. The encoded protein is CATSSYTTGELFF.

The chain links TRBV20-1 to TRBJ2-1; D may be TRBD1 (6 bases). Looked up from germline, CDR1 is DFQATT and CDR2 is SNEGSKA (reference sequence). The CDR3 length is 14 residues. The V end was cut by 6 bases, the J end by 3 bases, with 15 bases between. The CDR3, as DNA: TGCAGTGCCTCCAGCCGGGACAACTACAATGAGCAGTTCTTC. It specifies CSASSRDNYNEQFF.

The chain uses TRBV4-2 and TRBJ1-2; D is uncertain. Germline assignment: CDR1 LGHNA and CDR2 YNFKEQ. V was pared by 3 bases and J by 5 bases, with 13 bases between. CDR3 length: 14 amino acids. The CDR3 sequence is CASSQTETFYGYTF. CDR3 sequence (DNA): TGTGCCAGCAGCCAGACCGAGACGTTTTATGGCTACACCTTC.

The chain has TRBV4-3 and TRBJ2-3; the match to TRBD2 covers 9 bases. The CDR3 has 17 amino acids. Germline trimming cut 0 bases from V and 1 base from J; bases unmatched to any gene: 5. Germline V gives CDR1 LGHNA, CDR2 YSLEER. DNA of the CDR3: TGCGCCAGCAGCCAAGATAATTTAGCGGGGGGCACAGATACGCAGTATTTT. Protein: CASSQDNLAGGTDTQYF.